These T cell receptor beta chains were read from a single sample in a study of blood T cell repertoires in COVID-19. The assay was immunoSEQ multiplex PCR, and TCRdb's table has in-frame clones only and misses some. The repertoire consists of a few hundred thousand clones, with about 90% occurring once and the leading ten covering roughly 1%. What was sequenced was PBMCs or T cells enriched from blood (not recorded which). These receptor sequences come from a woman aged 25 to 45 who had recovered from COVID-19. CDR3s include the opening cysteine and the closing phenylalanine or tryptophan. The D gene is left open where the match is weak. A clone size is listed for some rows: how often the clone was seen (once, few, many), or a class if it is expanded.

CDR3aa | CDR3nt | d_gene | j_gene | abundance | v_gene
CSARASGGDPGELFF | TGCAGCGCCAGAGCTAGCGGGGGGGACCCCGGGGAGCTGTTTTTT | TRBD2 | TRBJ2-2 | . | TRBV29-1
CATSRPGQGFHEQYF | TGTGCCACCAGCAGGCCCGGACAGGGCTTCCACGAGCAGTACTTC | TRBD1 | TRBJ2-7 | . | TRBV15
CAIRASGTGPNTGELFF | TGTGCCATCAGAGCGTCCGGGACAGGGCCCAACACCGGGGAGCTGTTTTTT | TRBD1 | TRBJ2-2 | once | TRBV10-3
CASRLDRGNQPQHF | TGTGCCAGTAGACTAGACAGGGGCAATCAGCCCCAGCATTTT | TRBD1 | TRBJ1-5 | . | TRBV19
CASSRGDRAHEQYF | TGTGCCAGCAGCCGGGGGGACAGGGCCCACGAGCAGTACTTC | TRBD1 | TRBJ2-7 | . | TRBV3-1/TRBV3-2
CASKEGIRGYTF | TGTGCCAGCAAGGAGGGGATTCGGGGCTACACCTTC | . | TRBJ1-2 | once | TRBV6-5
CASSIPPGGESGYTF | TGTGCCAGTAGTATCCCCCCAGGGGGCGAGAGTGGCTACACCTTC | TRBD1 | TRBJ1-2 | . | TRBV19
CASSLGGTGDPRGQFF | TGTGCCAGCAGCTTAGGAGGGACAGGGGACCCCCGTGGGCAGTTCTTC | TRBD1 | TRBJ2-1 | . | TRBV11-3
CASSPEAGGPSYEQYF | TGTGCCAGCAGCCCCGAAGCGGGGGGGCCGTCCTACGAGCAGTACTTC | TRBD2 | TRBJ2-7 | . | TRBV5-4
CASRENGSPLHF | TGTGCCAGCAGGGAGAACGGTTCACCCCTCCACTTT | . | TRBJ1-6 | once | TRBV6-5
CASIAAPAMNTEAFF | TGTGCCAGCATTGCGGCCCCGGCCATGAACACTGAAGCTTTCTTT | . | TRBJ1-1 | . | TRBV28
CASSASTGTETQYF | TGTGCCAGCAGCGCCTCGACAGGGACGGAGACCCAGTACTTC | TRBD1 | TRBJ2-5 | few | TRBV11-2
CASGPGGAGEKLFF | TGTGCCAGCGGGCCCGGCGGGGCAGGGGAAAAACTGTTTTTT | . | TRBJ1-4 | . | TRBV28
CASRQTTRDPGYTF | TGTGCCAGCAGACAAACTACAAGAGATCCTGGCTACACCTTC | . | TRBJ1-2 | . | TRBV3-1/TRBV3-2
CASSKGSGQGYNEQFF | TGTGCCAGCAGTAAAGGATCGGGACAGGGCTACAATGAGCAGTTCTTC | TRBD1 | TRBJ2-1 | . | TRBV6-4
CASGPQETQYF | TGTGCCAGCGGCCCCCAAGAGACCCAGTACTTC | . | TRBJ2-5 | . | TRBV6-5
CASSLGQGIEAFF | TGTGCCAGCAGCTTAGGACAGGGGATTGAAGCTTTCTTT | TRBD1 | TRBJ1-1 | . | TRBV7-2
CASSLGASEETQYF | TGCGCCAGCAGCTTGGGCGCTAGCGAAGAGACCCAGTACTTC | . | TRBJ2-5 | . | TRBV5-1
CASSLGTGRYEQYF | TGCGCCAGCAGCTTGGGGACAGGGCGATACGAGCAGTACTTC | TRBD1 | TRBJ2-7 | . | TRBV5-1
CAWSYGAGLNTEAFF | TGTGCCTGGAGTTATGGGGCAGGGCTGAACACTGAAGCTTTCTTT | . | TRBJ1-1 | . | TRBV30
CAWSVDRGTEAFF | TGTGCCTGGAGTGTGGACCGGGGGACTGAAGCTTTCTTT | . | TRBJ1-1 | . | TRBV30
CATSVGQGGYEQYF | TGTGCCACCAGTGTGGGACAGGGGGGCTACGAGCAGTACTTC | TRBD1 | TRBJ2-7 | . | TRBV24-1
CASRSSGGAHRYEQYF | TGTGCCAGTAGGTCGAGCGGGGGGGCCCACCGGTACGAGCAGTACTTC | TRBD2 | TRBJ2-7 | . | TRBV19
CASSERISVSETQYF | TGTGCCAGCAGTGAAAGGATTAGCGTGTCTGAGACCCAGTACTTC | . | TRBJ2-5 | once | TRBV2
CASSDLGQGKGEKLFF | TGTGCCAGCAGTGACCTCGGGCAGGGGAAGGGTGAAAAACTGTTTTTT | . | TRBJ1-4 | . | TRBV25-1
CASSNRGAYNEQFF | TGCGCCAGCAGTAACCGGGGGGCCTACAATGAGCAGTTCTTC | TRBD2 | TRBJ2-1 | . | TRBV10-1
CASSPDSGLAGRETQYF | TGTGCCAGCAGCCCCGACTCGGGGCTAGCGGGGCGGGAGACCCAGTACTTC | TRBD2 | TRBJ2-5 | . | TRBV3-1/TRBV3-2
CASSARTGYGYTF | TGTGCCAGCAGCGCCAGGACTGGCTATGGCTACACCTTC | . | TRBJ1-2 | . | TRBV5-6
CASSLGQGANTEAFF | TGTGCCAGCTCCCTTGGACAGGGGGCGAACACTGAAGCTTTCTTT | TRBD1 | TRBJ1-1 | . | TRBV18
CSVRDTIYGYTF | TGCAGCGTCCGGGACACAATCTATGGCTACACCTTC | . | TRBJ1-2 | once | TRBV29-1
CASSLGTGVETQYF | TGTGCCAGCAGCTTGGGGACAGGGGTCGAGACCCAGTACTTC | TRBD1 | TRBJ2-5 | once | TRBV7-2
CASSLKGTGGPYGYTF | TGTGCCAGCAGCTTAAAAGGGACAGGGGGACCTTATGGCTACACCTTC | TRBD1 | TRBJ1-2 | . | TRBV7-9
CASSLGGQMDRDTQYF | TGTGCCAGCAGCTTAGGGGGACAGATGGATAGAGATACGCAGTATTTT | TRBD1 | TRBJ2-3 | once | TRBV7-9
CASSVEGGKETQYF | TGTGCCAGCAGCGTAGAGGGGGGGAAAGAGACCCAGTACTTC | . | TRBJ2-5 | . | TRBV9
CASSRRVRARTGELFF | TGTGCCAGCAGCAGACGGGTGAGGGCCAGGACCGGGGAGCTGTTTTTT | . | TRBJ2-2 | . | TRBV28
CAMSLAGDTDTQYF | TGTGCCATGAGCTTAGCGGGGGACACAGATACGCAGTATTTT | TRBD2 | TRBJ2-3 | . | TRBV10-3
CASSPPGLAGYNEQFF | TGTGCCAGCTCACCACCGGGGCTAGCGGGGTACAATGAGCAGTTCTTC | TRBD2 | TRBJ2-1 | . | TRBV18
CASSASGGTGVNSPLHF | TGTGCCAGCAGCGCGTCAGGGGGGACAGGGGTAAATTCACCCCTCCACTTT | TRBD1 | TRBJ1-6 | once | TRBV9
CASSIGQGHGYTF | TGTGCCAGTAGTATTGGGCAGGGGCATGGCTACACCTTC | . | TRBJ1-2 | . | TRBV19
CAARVRTENTEAFF | TGTGCCGCGCGGGTCAGGACAGAGAACACTGAAGCTTTCTTT | . | TRBJ1-1 | . | TRBV2
CASTTGTSSPLHF | TGTGCCAGCACGACAGGGACCTCTTCACCCCTCCACTTT | TRBD1 | TRBJ1-6 | . | TRBV6-5
CASSRAMNTEAFF | TGTGCCAGCTCGAGGGCAATGAACACTGAAGCTTTCTTT | . | TRBJ1-1 | . | TRBV6-5
CASSSSKGAGGSYNEQFF | TGTGCCAGCAGCTCGAGCAAGGGGGCTGGGGGCTCCTACAATGAGCAGTTCTTC | TRBD1 | TRBJ2-1 | . | TRBV11-3
CASSPELGANTEAFF | TGTGCCAGCAGCCCCGAACTGGGGGCGAACACTGAAGCTTTCTTT | . | TRBJ1-1 | . | TRBV5-6
CASSLLTRGGDGYGYTF | TGTGCCAGCAGTTTATTAACCCGAGGGGGAGACGGCTATGGCTACACCTTC | . | TRBJ1-2 | . | TRBV27
CSASRGRSNQPQHF | TGCAGTGCTAGTCGGGGGAGGAGCAATCAGCCCCAGCATTTT | . | TRBJ1-5 | . | TRBV20-1
CASSGLAGGPYNEQFF | TGCGCCAGCTCTGGACTAGCGGGGGGGCCATACAATGAGCAGTTCTTC | TRBD2 | TRBJ2-1 | . | TRBV10-2
CASSLGPGDQPQHF | TGTGCCAGCAGCTTAGGGCCAGGGGACCAGCCCCAGCATTTT | . | TRBJ1-5 | few | TRBV7-6
CASSLALSGGYSGNTIYF | TGCGCCAGCAGCTTGGCCTTAAGCGGCGGTTACTCTGGAAACACCATATATTTT | . | TRBJ1-3 | . | TRBV5-1
CASSEARTGNQPQHF | TGTGCCAGCAGTGAAGCGCGGACAGGAAATCAGCCCCAGCATTTT | TRBD1 | TRBJ1-5 | . | TRBV2
CASCLGGGRTGELFF | TGTGCCAGCTGCCTTGGGGGGGGCCGGACCGGGGAGCTGTTTTTT | . | TRBJ2-2 | . | TRBV6-5